This TCR beta chain came from a study of blood T cell repertoires in COVID-19. Study context: Sample material is recorded as cDNA or gDNA derived from T cells, B-cell-depleted T cells, or PBMCs.

The CDR3 runs to 16 residues. Germline CDR1 is LGHNA and CDR2 is YNFKEQ. Trimming took 3 bases from V and 1 from J, leaving 10 bases between them. Repertoires were generated with immunoSEQ multiplex PCR, while TCRdb's copy carries only in-frame clones and drops some. The top ten clones hold 0.7% of a sample with 200,000 to 300,000 clones, around 90% of them seen once. Only a few counts were recorded for this clone. The source is a human donor in a cohort sampled during active COVID-19. The chain employs TRBV4-2 and TRBJ2-6; D is perhaps TRBD1 (6 bases). Sequences were obtained from peripheral blood. CDR3 loop: CASSHDTGSGANVLTF. For the CDR3, the DNA is TGTGCCAGCAGCCACGACACAGGGTCTGGGGCCAACGTCCTGACTTTC.